Listed below are T cell receptor beta chains from one sample, sequenced in a study of T cells after yellow fever vaccination. Each CDR3 protein gets one entry after TCRdb re-called the 5' RACE reads with MiXCR. The data show approximately 600,000 distinct CDR3 sequences, 9% to 15% seen once. This sample comprised PBMCs, obtained on the day of the yellow fever booster vaccination. The receptors originated from a man aged 25 to 40 who received the YFV17D yellow fever vaccine. CDR3s include the opening cysteine and the closing phenylalanine or tryptophan. The order of the fields is clone size, J gene, V gene, D gene, CDR3 protein, CDR3 DNA. The D gene is left open where the match is weak. Where a row states a size, it is once, few, many or the class of an expanded clone; other rows omit it.

clone size: .
J gene: TRBJ1-1
V gene: TRBV7-2
D gene: TRBD1
CDR3 protein: CASSFRDRGGSAEAFF
CDR3 DNA: TGTGCCAGCAGCTTCCGAGACAGGGGGGGGAGCGCTGAAGCTTTCTTT

clone size: .
J gene: TRBJ2-1
V gene: TRBV3-1
D gene: .
CDR3 protein: CASCWRPGGAFAYNEQFF
CDR3 DNA: TGTGCCAGCTGTTGGCGTCCCGGGGGCGCTTTTGCCTACAATGAGCAGTTCTTC

clone size: few
J gene: TRBJ1-6
V gene: TRBV7-9
D gene: .
CDR3 protein: CASSLGEGSPLHF
CDR3 DNA: TGTGCCAGCAGCTTAGGGGAAGGATCACCCCTCCACTTT

clone size: few
J gene: TRBJ2-7
V gene: TRBV7-2
D gene: TRBD2
CDR3 protein: CASSITGTRSYEQYF
CDR3 DNA: TGTGCCAGCAGCATCACCGGGACTAGGTCCTACGAGCAGTACTTC

clone size: once
J gene: TRBJ1-3
V gene: TRBV12-3/TRBV12-4
D gene: .
CDR3 protein: CASLEGGNTIYF
CDR3 DNA: TGTGCCAGCCTCGAGGGGGGAAACACCATATATTTT

clone size: .
J gene: TRBJ2-1
V gene: TRBV19
D gene: .
CDR3 protein: CASKDLRNYNEQFF
CDR3 DNA: TGTGCCTCCAAGGACTTACGTAACTACAATGAGCAGTTCTTC

clone size: few
J gene: TRBJ2-3
V gene: TRBV5-1
D gene: TRBD1
CDR3 protein: CASSSGQGIRTDTQYF
CDR3 DNA: TGCGCCAGCAGCTCGGGACAGGGTATACGCACAGATACGCAGTATTTT

clone size: .
J gene: TRBJ2-2
V gene: TRBV7-9
D gene: .
CDR3 protein: CASSSSGTPNTGELFF
CDR3 DNA: TGTGCCAGCAGCTCTTCCGGGACGCCAAACACCGGGGAGCTGTTTTTT

clone size: .
J gene: TRBJ2-5
V gene: TRBV5-4
D gene: TRBD2
CDR3 protein: CASSRGAGGTLETQYF
CDR3 DNA: TGTGCCAGCAGCCGGGGTGCGGGAGGGACCTTGGAGACCCAGTACTTC

clone size: many
J gene: TRBJ2-3
V gene: TRBV5-1
D gene: .
CDR3 protein: CASSSQGGTDTQYF
CDR3 DNA: TGCGCCAGCAGCTCACAGGGAGGAACAGATACGCAGTATTTT

clone size: .
J gene: TRBJ2-1
V gene: TRBV7-6
D gene: .
CDR3 protein: CASTPRPAGSSYNEQFF
CDR3 DNA: TGTGCCAGCACCCCCCGGCCCGCCGGGAGCTCCTACAATGAGCAGTTCTTC

clone size: few
J gene: TRBJ1-1
V gene: TRBV5-5
D gene: .
CDR3 protein: CASNLQRMNTEAFF
CDR3 DNA: TGTGCCAGCAATCTTCAGAGAATGAACACTGAAGCTTTCTTT

clone size: few
J gene: TRBJ2-3
V gene: TRBV20-1
D gene: TRBD1
CDR3 protein: CSARDLGTEGAAQYF
CDR3 DNA: TGCAGTGCTAGAGATCTGGGCACCGAGGGGGCGGCGCAGTATTTT

clone size: .
J gene: TRBJ2-2
V gene: TRBV5-1
D gene: .
CDR3 protein: CASSPLAAGTGELFF
CDR3 DNA: TGCGCCAGCTCCCCGTTGGCGGCGGGCACCGGGGAGCTGTTTTTT

clone size: many
J gene: TRBJ2-7
V gene: TRBV7-8
D gene: TRBD2
CDR3 protein: CASSLASSGIFIEQYF
CDR3 DNA: TGTGCCAGCAGCTTAGCTTCAAGCGGGATCTTTATCGAGCAGTACTTC

clone size: .
J gene: TRBJ2-5
V gene: TRBV7-9
D gene: .
CDR3 protein: CASSLGGLGKETQYF
CDR3 DNA: TGTGCCAGCAGCTTAGGAGGCTTAGGAAAGGAGACCCAGTACTTC

clone size: few
J gene: TRBJ2-1
V gene: TRBV12-3/TRBV12-4
D gene: TRBD1
CDR3 protein: CASKDRDFNEQFF
CDR3 DNA: TGTGCCAGCAAGGACAGGGACTTTAATGAGCAGTTCTTC

clone size: .
J gene: TRBJ2-5
V gene: TRBV5-1
D gene: TRBD1
CDR3 protein: CASSLTGGAGETQYF
CDR3 DNA: TGCGCCAGCAGCTTAACAGGGGGCGCCGGGGAGACCCAGTACTTC

clone size: few
J gene: TRBJ2-2
V gene: TRBV9
D gene: TRBD2
CDR3 protein: CASSLTSGSGTGELFF
CDR3 DNA: TGTGCCAGCAGCCTTACTAGCGGGAGTGGGACCGGGGAGCTGTTTTTT

clone size: many
J gene: TRBJ1-1
V gene: TRBV7-2
D gene: .
CDR3 protein: CASSFNWRKAFF
CDR3 DNA: TGTGCCAGCAGCTTTAACTGGAGGAAGGCTTTCTTT

clone size: few
J gene: TRBJ1-1
V gene: TRBV7-9
D gene: .
CDR3 protein: CASSLEPEAFF
CDR3 DNA: TGTGCCAGCAGCCTCGAACCTGAAGCTTTCTTT

clone size: .
J gene: TRBJ2-7
V gene: TRBV29-1
D gene: .
CDR3 protein: CSVGKGVEQYF
CDR3 DNA: TGCAGCGTTGGTAAGGGGGTCGAGCAGTACTTC

clone size: few
J gene: TRBJ1-1
V gene: TRBV28
D gene: TRBD1
CDR3 protein: CASSLGQETTNTEAFF
CDR3 DNA: TGTGCCAGCAGCCTGGGACAGGAGACAACCAACACTGAAGCTTTCTTT

clone size: once
J gene: TRBJ2-3
V gene: TRBV28
D gene: .
CDR3 protein: CAIVASSTDTQYF
CDR3 DNA: TGTGCCATAGTAGCGAGTAGCACAGATACGCAGTATTTT

clone size: .
J gene: TRBJ2-1
V gene: TRBV30
D gene: .
CDR3 protein: CAWSLRGAAIKQFF
CDR3 DNA: TGTGCCTGGAGCCTCCGGGGCGCCGCTATTAAGCAGTTCTTC

clone size: few
J gene: TRBJ2-7
V gene: TRBV23-1
D gene: .
CDR3 protein: CASWALTYEQYF
CDR3 DNA: TGCGCCAGCTGGGCCCTTACCTACGAGCAGTACTTC

clone size: few
J gene: TRBJ2-7
V gene: TRBV10-2
D gene: TRBD1
CDR3 protein: CASSVGTGDEQYF
CDR3 DNA: TGCGCCAGCAGTGTTGGGACAGGGGACGAGCAGTACTTC

clone size: few
J gene: TRBJ1-5
V gene: TRBV5-1
D gene: .
CDR3 protein: CASSSGEHQPQHF
CDR3 DNA: TGCGCCAGCAGCTCCGGGGAGCATCAGCCCCAGCATTTT

clone size: .
J gene: TRBJ1-1
V gene: TRBV7-2
D gene: TRBD1
CDR3 protein: CASSTQGMNTEAFF
CDR3 DNA: TGTGCCAGCAGCACACAGGGGATGAACACTGAAGCTTTCTTT

clone size: .
J gene: TRBJ1-6
V gene: TRBV10-3
D gene: .
CDR3 protein: CAISYLGPLESYNSPLHF
CDR3 DNA: TGTGCCATCAGTTATTTAGGCCCTCTAGAGTCCTATAATTCACCCCTCCACTTT

clone size: many
J gene: TRBJ1-3
V gene: TRBV12-3/TRBV12-4
D gene: .
CDR3 protein: CASRRGGAIYF
CDR3 DNA: TGTGCCAGCAGGCGGGGGGGAGCCATATATTTT

clone size: .
J gene: TRBJ2-5
V gene: TRBV6-1
D gene: .
CDR3 protein: CASSPRYQTETQYF
CDR3 DNA: TGTGCCAGCAGTCCGAGATATCAGACAGAGACCCAGTACTTC

clone size: .
J gene: TRBJ2-7
V gene: TRBV12-3/TRBV12-4
D gene: .
CDR3 protein: CASSLGIGGYEQYF
CDR3 DNA: TGTGCCAGCAGTTTGGGTATCGGGGGATACGAGCAGTACTTC

clone size: few
J gene: TRBJ1-1
V gene: TRBV20-1
D gene: TRBD1
CDR3 protein: CSARLDRELRAFF
CDR3 DNA: TGCAGTGCTAGACTGGACAGGGAACTCAGGGCTTTCTTT

clone size: .
J gene: TRBJ1-4
V gene: TRBV15
D gene: TRBD1
CDR3 protein: CATSRDRRAFRDSNEKLFF
CDR3 DNA: TGTGCCACCAGCAGAGATCGCCGGGCATTCCGGGACAGTAATGAAAAACTGTTTTTT

clone size: few
J gene: TRBJ2-4
V gene: TRBV19
D gene: .
CDR3 protein: CASSAYSSHQYF
CDR3 DNA: TGTGCCAGTAGTGCTTACTCCTCCCATCAGTACTTC

clone size: .
J gene: TRBJ2-1
V gene: TRBV5-1
D gene: TRBD2
CDR3 protein: CASMGLAGGSSYNEQFF
CDR3 DNA: TGCGCCAGCATGGGACTAGCGGGAGGAAGCTCCTACAATGAGCAGTTCTTC

clone size: .
J gene: TRBJ2-5
V gene: TRBV7-2
D gene: .
CDR3 protein: CASSHSPAQTQYF
CDR3 DNA: TGTGCCAGCAGCCACTCCCCGGCCCAGACCCAGTACTTC

clone size: .
J gene: TRBJ2-7
V gene: TRBV12-3/TRBV12-4
D gene: .
CDR3 protein: CASNFGGISYEQYF
CDR3 DNA: TGTGCCAGCAATTTCGGGGGAATCTCCTACGAGCAGTACTTC

clone size: many
J gene: TRBJ2-7
V gene: TRBV5-1
D gene: .
CDR3 protein: CASSLDAYEQYF
CDR3 DNA: TGTGCCAGCAGTCTTGACGCCTACGAGCAGTACTTC

clone size: .
J gene: TRBJ2-1
V gene: TRBV28
D gene: TRBD2
CDR3 protein: CASSPLAGGKNEQFF
CDR3 DNA: TGTGCCAGCAGCCCGTTGGCGGGAGGGAAAAATGAGCAGTTCTTC

clone size: .
J gene: TRBJ2-1
V gene: TRBV9
D gene: .
CDR3 protein: CASSPRTPQGKQFF
CDR3 DNA: TGTGCCAGCAGCCCCCGTACACCTCAGGGAAAGCAGTTCTTC

clone size: .
J gene: TRBJ2-3
V gene: TRBV5-4
D gene: .
CDR3 protein: CASSLSAGKSDTQYF
CDR3 DNA: TGTGCCAGCAGCTTGTCGGCAGGGAAATCGGATACGCAGTATTTT

clone size: .
J gene: TRBJ2-1
V gene: TRBV18
D gene: TRBD1
CDR3 protein: CASSPLQGAYHEQFF
CDR3 DNA: TGTGCCAGCTCACCATTACAGGGGGCGTACCATGAGCAGTTCTTC

clone size: few
J gene: TRBJ2-7
V gene: TRBV29-1
D gene: TRBD1
CDR3 protein: CSVSGQGHYEQYF
CDR3 DNA: TGCAGCGTTTCGGGACAGGGACACTACGAGCAGTACTTC

clone size: few
J gene: TRBJ2-3
V gene: TRBV11-2
D gene: TRBD1
CDR3 protein: CASSFDRVVDTQYF
CDR3 DNA: TGTGCCAGCAGCTTTGACAGGGTCGTTGATACGCAGTATTTT

clone size: .
J gene: TRBJ2-2
V gene: TRBV5-1
D gene: .
CDR3 protein: CASQAGPTGELFF
CDR3 DNA: TGCGCCAGCCAGGCCGGCCCCACCGGGGAGCTGTTTTTT

clone size: few
J gene: TRBJ2-5
V gene: TRBV7-2
D gene: .
CDR3 protein: CASSLVVTRETQYF
CDR3 DNA: TGTGCCAGCAGCTTAGTTGTGACTAGGGAGACCCAGTACTTC

clone size: few
J gene: TRBJ2-7
V gene: TRBV28
D gene: .
CDR3 protein: CASSPPQNNEQYF
CDR3 DNA: TGTGCCAGCAGTCCCCCTCAGAATAACGAGCAGTACTTC

clone size: few
J gene: TRBJ2-6
V gene: TRBV4-3
D gene: .
CDR3 protein: CASSQDIGNSGANVLTF
CDR3 DNA: TGCGCCAGCAGCCAAGACATAGGGAACTCTGGGGCCAACGTCCTGACTTTC

clone size: .
J gene: TRBJ1-5
V gene: TRBV27
D gene: TRBD1
CDR3 protein: CASSLLAGGLQPQHF
CDR3 DNA: TGTGCCAGCAGTCTCCTTGCAGGGGGGCTACAGCCCCAGCATTTT

clone size: .
J gene: TRBJ2-1
V gene: TRBV6-5
D gene: .
CDR3 protein: CASSSVGDGEQFF
CDR3 DNA: TGTGCCAGCAGTTCTGTGGGGGACGGTGAGCAGTTCTTC

clone size: .
J gene: TRBJ1-5
V gene: TRBV12-3/TRBV12-4
D gene: .
CDR3 protein: CASSFGPENQPQHF
CDR3 DNA: TGTGCCAGCAGTTTTGGGCCAGAGAATCAGCCCCAGCATTTT

clone size: few
J gene: TRBJ2-7
V gene: TRBV10-3
D gene: .
CDR3 protein: CAIRRVNEQYF
CDR3 DNA: TGTGCCATCAGGAGGGTGAACGAGCAGTACTTC

clone size: many
J gene: TRBJ2-7
V gene: TRBV6-5
D gene: .
CDR3 protein: CASSYGGAGGNDQYF
CDR3 DNA: TGTGCCAGCAGTTACGGGGGGGCAGGGGGCAACGATCAGTACTTC